This T cell receptor beta chain was captured in a study of T cells in Graves' hyperthyroidism and ophthalmopathy. Findings and limits, study-wide: Ophthalmopathy got predicted by the model a median roughly six months before its onset.

Amplified regions were TCR beta CDR3 sequences from RNA transcripts. Researchers ran a first-round RT-PCR on the TCR CDR3 using the HTBI primer set. TCRdb reprocessed the multiplex PCR reads via MiXCR and lists one record per CDR3 protein. This repertoire shows 250,000 or so distinct CDR3 sequences, less than 20% found once; its top ten account for around 26%. With 8 bases clipped from V and 8 bases from J, the junction kept 3 bases outside the gene matches. Germline values: CDR1 MNHNS, CDR2 SASEGT. The CDR3 spans 12 residues. Ten or more counts support this clonotype. The antigen is undetermined. Sequencing was performed on blood. The chain couples TRBV6-1 to TRBJ2-1, with 10 bases that match TRBD1. This TCR was recovered from a woman younger than 30 with Graves' ophthalmopathy. CDR3 residues: CASGTGAHEQFF. The CDR3 DNA sequence: TGTGCCAGCGGGACAGGGGCACATGAGCAGTTCTTC.